Following are 23 T cell receptor beta chains from one sample sequenced in a study of identical twins. TCRdb recomputed calls from the 5' RACE reads with MiXCR, one row per CDR3 protein. The table lists some 500,000 distinct CDR3 sequences, approximately 15% of them singletons, with more than 0.8% in the top ten. These same records also appear under a second study, on yellow fever vaccine responses in identical twins.

Material for sequencing was CD4+ T cells sorted from blood. All receptors derive from a young woman in good health.

The chain carries TRBV28 and TRBJ2-7; TRBD2 matches at 9 bases. CDR1 is MDHEN, CDR2 SYDVKM, per germline. Germline trimming cut 4 bases from V and 2 bases from J; bases unmatched to any gene: 9. This CDR3 contains 16 residues. CDR3 nucleotides: TGTGCCAGCAGTTCCTGGGCGGGAGGGCCGCCCTACGAGCAGTACTTC. Residues: CASSSWAGGPPYEQYF.

This clonotype was observed a handful of times. This chain uses TRBV10-1 with TRBJ2-7, with TRBD2 identical over 12 bases. Germline trimming cut 6 bases from V and 3 bases from J; bases unmatched to any gene: 3. Germline V CDR1 and CDR2: WNHNN, SYGVQD (reference sequence). CDR3 length equals 14 residues. The CDR3 reads CASSRTSGIYEQYF. In DNA, the CDR3 is TGCGCCAGCAGCAGGACTAGCGGGATCTACGAGCAGTACTTC.

This clonotype has only a few counts. V usage is TRBV7-9 and J usage is TRBJ1-2; D unclear. Germline CDR1 and CDR2: SEHNR and FQNEAQ (reference sequence). V gave up 5 bases and J gave up 1 base, with 8 bases separating them. The CDR3 sequence is 13 residues long. In DNA, the CDR3 is TGTGCCAGCAGCGCCGGGATTAACTATGGCTACACCTTC. The encoded protein is CASSAGINYGYTF.

V gene TRBV6-1 combines with J gene TRBJ2-7, with D possibly matching TRBD1 (6 bases). The CDR3 has 15 residues. V was shortened by 10 bases and J by 3 bases, with 22 bases between the two germline ends. Germline assignment: CDR1 MNHNS and CDR2 SASEGT. CDR3 coding DNA: TGTGCCACCAAGAAACCGGGACACCAACACTACGAGCAGTACTTC. Its translation is CATKKPGHQHYEQYF.

The chain is built from TRBV7-6 and TRBJ1-4; the D is unclear. Germline CDR1 reads SGHVS; CDR2 reads FNYEAQ. The CDR3 length is 14 residues. The germline V and J ends were trimmed by 2 bases and 8 bases, with 12 bases remaining between them. This CDR3 is CASSLFEEAEKLFF. The CDR3 region has the DNA TGTGCCAGCAGCTTATTTGAAGAGGCAGAAAAACTGTTTTTT.

This clonotype was picked up a small number of times. This rearrangement joins TRBV6-1 to TRBJ1-5; a weak D match, TRBD1 (5 bases). The CDR3 extends over 13 amino acids. The germline V gene encodes CDR1 MNHNS and CDR2 SASEGT. V was shortened by 11 bases and J by 3 bases, with 14 bases between the two germline ends. The CDR3 DNA follows: TGTGCCGGGCAGGGCGGTCCCAATCAGCCCCAGCATTTT. This sequence encodes CAGQGGPNQPQHF.

The sample holds many counts of this clonotype. The chain links TRBV15 to TRBJ1-2, with D possibly being TRBD1 (5 bases). Trimming shortened V by 0 bases and J by 8 bases, and 10 bases separated the two germline ends. The CDR3 consists of 13 residues. Germline assignment: CDR1 LNHNV and CDR2 YYDKDF (reference sequence). CDR3 DNA: TGTGCCACCAGCAGAGATAGGAGGGGAGGCTACACCTTC. This sequence encodes CATSRDRRGGYTF.

This clonotype was seen a few times. The chain recombines TRBV5-4 with TRBJ2-5; 8 nucleotides line up with TRBD1. After removal of 0 bases from V and 0 bases from J, the junction contained 1 base not matched to a gene. Per the germline V gene, CDR1 is SGHNT and CDR2 is YYREEE (reference sequence). This CDR3 comprises 15 residues. CDR3 bases: TGTGCCAGCAGCTTGGGGGACAGGAACCAAGAGACCCAGTACTTC. Residues: CASSLGDRNQETQYF.

On this clonotype itself: The junction does not match germline at one end; this may be a read error. V is TRBV6-5 and J is TRBJ2-3; TRBD2 agrees at 11 bases. The CDR3 extends over 14 amino acids. Germline V gives CDR1 MNHEY, CDR2 SVGAGI. CDR3 sequence: CASSYTSGSPGFAF. CDR3 DNA: TGTGCCAGCAGTTACACTAGCGGGAGCCCCGGCTTCGCCTTT.

V and J are TRBV7-8 and TRBJ2-1; TRBD2 matches 8 bases. The V and J ends lost 2 bases and 4 bases, in that order; junction bases with no gene match: 10. Germline CDR1 and CDR2: SGHVS and FQNEAQ. The length of the CDR3 is 17 residues. The CDR3 bases are TGTGCCAGCAGCTTATGGGGGCGGGGGGCGATTTACAATGAGCAGTTCTTC. Protein product: CASSLWGRGAIYNEQFF.

The rearrangement links TRBV11-2 to TRBJ2-7, with D hard to call. Trimming cost V 4 bases and J 3 bases, with 13 bases left between them. Per germline, CDR1 SGHAT and CDR2 FQNNGV. The CDR3 consists of 14 residues. The CDR3 DNA reads as TGTGCCAGCAGCTCCACGTCGTACGTCTACGAGCAGTACTTC. It is translated as CASSSTSYVYEQYF.

This clonotype was counted ten times or more. V usage is TRBV5-1 and J usage is TRBJ2-3; a possible D gene is TRBD2 (6 bases). Germline CDR1 is SGHRS and CDR2 is YFSETQ. This CDR3 contains 14 residues. Trimming left V 10 bases short and J 4 bases short, with 19 bases between. CDR3 in amino acids: CASTLGGVSDTQYF. CDR3 bases: TGCGCCTCAACTCTGGGCGGGGTTTCAGATACGCAGTATTTT.

This clonotype was picked up a small number of times. The rearrangement uses TRBV12-3 or TRBV12-4 and TRBJ1-1; tentative D call: TRBD1 (6 bases). The CDR3 covers 14 residues. Trimming took 6 bases from V and 4 from J, leaving 15 bases between them. CDR3 amino acids: CASSRLQGVTEAFF. The DNA of the CDR3 is TGTGCCAGCAGCCGCCTACAGGGAGTCACTGAAGCTTTCTTT.

This clonotype appeared a few times. J is TRBJ1-6 and V is TRBV2, with TRBD1 as a possible D gene (5 bases). The germline gives CDR1 SNHLY, CDR2 FYNNEI. The CDR3 totals 14 residues. The ends were cut back, 6 bases at V and 3 bases at J, with 9 bases in the middle. The CDR3, as DNA: TGTGCCAGCAGGACGACAGTCTATAATTCACCCCTCCACTTT. Translated: CASRTTVYNSPLHF.

The genes are TRBV3-1 and TRBJ2-5, with D possibly being TRBD2 (6 bases). V lost 3 bases to trimming and J lost 1 base, with 15 bases between them. Germline V gene data show CDR1 as LGHDT and CDR2 as YNNKEL (reference sequence). The CDR3 loop spans 16 amino acids. CDR3 region: CASSQSGSGTQETQYF. CDR3 sequence (DNA): TGTGCCAGCAGCCAGAGTGGTAGCGGAACCCAAGAGACCCAGTACTTC.

The chain recombines TRBV25-1 with TRBJ2-4; perhaps TRBD2 as D (6 bases). Trimming shortened V by 6 bases and J by 4 bases, and 19 bases separated the two germline ends. Per the germline V gene, CDR1 is MGHDK and CDR2 is SYGVNS. This CDR3 has 16 amino acids. This CDR3 is CASSEEFGGTKNIQYF. In DNA form, the CDR3 reads TGTGCCAGCAGCGAAGAGTTCGGGGGAACTAAAAACATTCAGTACTTC.

This clonotype was seen many times. The chain links TRBV20-1 to TRBJ1-2, with D perhaps TRBD1 (6 bases). The ends were cut back, 5 bases at V and 5 bases at J, with 15 bases in the middle. CDR1 is DFQATT, CDR2 SNEGSKA, per germline (reference sequence). The CDR3 contains 13 residues. This CDR3 reads CSADGGAQYGYTF. CDR3 nucleotides: TGCAGTGCTGACGGGGGGGCGCAATATGGCTACACCTTC.

The genes are TRBV20-1 and TRBJ2-7; 8 positions match TRBD2. CDR1 is DFQATT, CDR2 SNEGSKA, per germline (reference sequence). The length of the CDR3 is 15 residues. Losses at the gene ends were 2 bases for V and 6 bases for J; bases not matched to a gene: 12. This CDR3 reads CSARFTAGGFGEQYF. In DNA, the CDR3 is TGCAGTGCTAGATTCACGGCGGGAGGTTTTGGCGAGCAGTACTTC.

The V gene is TRBV18, the J gene TRBJ2-7, with 8 bases lining up with TRBD2. V was pared by 2 bases and J by 5 bases, with 8 bases of the junction left unmatched. Germline lookup yields CDR1 KGHSH and CDR2 LQKENI. CDR3 length: 15 amino acids. Here the CDR3 DNA reads TGTGCCAGCTCACCAGTTTTCAGCGGGAGAAACGAGCAGTACTTC. This sequence encodes CASSPVFSGRNEQYF.

This clonotype was detected a few times. The chain joins TRBV29-1 to TRBJ2-7; 9 bases agree with TRBD1. This CDR3 spans 13 amino acids. Germline trimming cut 3 bases from V and 6 bases from J; bases unmatched to any gene: 6. Per the germline V gene, CDR1 is SQVTM and CDR2 is ANQGSEA. The DNA of the CDR3 is TGCAGCGTTGATAAGACAGGGGGATCCGAGCAGTACTTC. This codes for CSVDKTGGSEQYF.

This clonotype was seen many times. The rearrangement links TRBV12-3 or TRBV12-4 to TRBJ1-5; D possibly corresponds to TRBD1 (6 bases). This CDR3 contains 16 residues. V lost 5 bases to trimming and J lost 2 bases, with 16 bases between them. The CDR3 nucleotides read TGTGCCAGCAGTCGCACAGGGAGGGGGGGCAATCAGCCCCAGCATTTT. Residues: CASSRTGRGGNQPQHF.

This clonotype was picked up a small number of times. The rearrangement links TRBV12-3 or TRBV12-4 to TRBJ1-5; possibly TRBD1 for D (6 bases). This CDR3 spans 13 amino acids. V lost 8 bases and J 7 bases, leaving 15 bases between the germline ends. CDR3 amino acids: CASVRGLGQPQHF. The CDR3 DNA follows: TGTGCCAGCGTCCGGGGGCTTGGGCAGCCCCAGCATTTT.

This clonotype appeared a few times. The V call is TRBV20-1, the J call TRBJ2-5; D not resolved. The V end lost 2 bases, the J end lost 2 bases, and 9 bases lay between the germline ends. The CDR3 length is 13 residues. Germline CDR1 DFQATT, CDR2 SNEGSKA (reference sequence). The CDR3 region has the DNA TGCAGTGCTAGATTGACTGTACAAGAGACCCAGTACTTC. As protein: CSARLTVQETQYF.